Listed here are 20 T cell receptor beta chains from one sample, sequenced in a study of T cell responses to AZD1222 COVID-19 vaccine. The data were produced by immunoSEQ multiplex PCR, yet TCRdb's version contains in-frame clones alone and is incomplete. The sample has about 170,000 clones, roughly 85% seen once. This specimen consisted of peripheral blood, obtained 28 days after the second AZD1222 dose. The receptors shown here come from an adult who received the AZD1222 COVID-19 vaccine.

The J gene is TRBJ1-6, the V gene TRBV5-4; D uncertain. Between the trimmed V and J ends, which lost 2 bases and 5 bases, there was a span of 17 bases. This CDR3 comprises 17 residues. Germline V gene sequence: CDR1 SGHNT, CDR2 YYREEE (reference sequence). The CDR3 reads CASSLIVNPLDNSPLHF. CDR3 coding DNA: TGTGCCAGCAGCTTAATTGTAAACCCTCTAGATAATTCACCCCTCCACTTT.

The chain employs TRBV20-1 and TRBJ2-1, with 7 positions matching TRBD1. V was pared by 4 bases and J by 9 bases, with 3 bases of the junction left unmatched. This CDR3 is built from 11 residues. The germline CDR1 and CDR2 sequences are DFQATT and SNEGSKA (reference sequence). CDR3 sequence (DNA): TGCAGTGCTAACTACAGGGGTGAGCAGTTCTTC. Translating gives CSANYRGEQFF.

The chain has TRBV9 and TRBJ1-2; D not certain. Germline V gives CDR1 SGDLS, CDR2 YYNGEE. The CDR3 is 12 amino acids. Trimming removed 0 bases from V and 6 bases from J, with 6 bases in between. This CDR3 is CASSVASDGYTF. The CDR3 region has the DNA TGTGCCAGCAGCGTAGCGTCGGATGGCTACACCTTC.

V gene TRBV6-2 or TRBV6-3 combines with J gene TRBJ1-2; 9 bases map to TRBD1. Germline V gives CDR1 MNHEY, CDR2 SVGEGT. The CDR3 spans 14 residues. V was pared by 5 bases and J by 4 bases, with 5 bases of the junction left unmatched. The CDR3 nucleotides are TGTGCCAGCAGTCACCCGGGACAGGGCTATGGCTACACCTTC. This codes for CASSHPGQGYGYTF.

V is TRBV4-3 and J is TRBJ2-1; either TRBD1 or TRBD2 may fit D (5 bases each). The V end lost 0 bases, the J end lost 7 bases, and 16 bases lay between the germline ends. Germline lookup yields CDR1 LGHNA and CDR2 YSLEER. The CDR3 extends over 16 amino acids. CDR3 protein: CASSQDPPGSMNEQFF. The CDR3 nucleotides are TGCGCCAGCAGCCAAGATCCTCCAGGGAGCATGAATGAGCAGTTCTTC.

The V and J genes are TRBV7-7 and TRBJ2-3; TRBD2 agrees at 8 bases. The V segment lost 2 bases and the J segment 0 bases; nucleotides outside the gene matches: 7. From germline, CDR1 is SSHAT and CDR2 FNYEAQ (reference sequence). This CDR3 has 17 amino acids. In DNA form, the CDR3 reads TGTGCCAGCAGCTTACCTCGACTAGCGCTTAGCACAGATACGCAGTATTTT. As protein: CASSLPRLALSTDTQYF.

This chain connects TRBV19 to TRBJ1-2; D is unclear. CDR3 length: 16 residues. The germline V gene encodes CDR1 LNHDA and CDR2 SQIVND (reference sequence). Trimming removed 4 bases from V and 5 bases from J, with 20 bases in between. CDR3 residues: CASSTLTPVDLYGYTF. DNA for the CDR3: TGTGCCAGTAGTACCCTCACCCCGGTGGACCTTTATGGCTACACCTTC.

This clone has a single count. The rearrangement links TRBV19 to TRBJ1-5; D might be TRBD1 (5 bases). Per the germline V gene, CDR1 is LNHDA and CDR2 is SQIVND (reference sequence). CDR3 length equals 14 residues. Deletions cut 3 bases from V and 3 bases from J, with 9 bases between. The CDR3 coding sequence is TGTGCCAGTAGTATCAGGGTCGACAATCAGCCCCAGCATTTT. It yields the protein CASSIRVDNQPQHF.

The chain couples TRBV6-2 or TRBV6-3 to TRBJ1-1; D gene ambiguous. The CDR3 has 14 residues. Germline values: CDR1 MNHEY, CDR2 SVGEGT. V lost 5 bases and J 5 bases, leaving 15 bases between the germline ends. The CDR3 DNA is TGTGCCAGCAGTCAAAGGCCGATGAGAACTGAAGCTTTCTTT. It encodes CASSQRPMRTEAFF.

The gene calls are TRBV4-2 and TRBJ1-1; perhaps TRBD1 as D (5 bases). Germline V gene sequence: CDR1 LGHNA, CDR2 YNFKEQ. The V end lost 1 base, the J end lost 4 bases, and 25 bases lay between the germline ends. This CDR3 comprises 19 residues. The CDR3 spells CASSQVGPFQARGSTEAFF. For the CDR3, the DNA is TGTGCCAGCAGCCAAGTGGGGCCATTCCAAGCCCGGGGGAGCACTGAAGCTTTCTTT.

The V gene is TRBV7-9, the J gene TRBJ1-1; no reliable D call. This CDR3 is built from 13 residues. CDR1 and CDR2 from the germline V gene are SEHNR and FQNEAQ (reference sequence). V lost 5 bases to trimming and J lost 4 bases, with 11 bases between them. Here the CDR3 DNA reads TGTGCCAGCAGCCCTCATGGGAGCACTGAAGCTTTCTTT. It codes for CASSPHGSTEAFF.

V is TRBV7-9 and J is TRBJ2-2; TRBD1 matches 9 bases. CDR1 is SEHNR and CDR2 is FQNEAQ in the germline V gene (reference sequence). V trimming: 1 base; J trimming: 8 bases; junction bases outside the gene matches: 5. The length of the CDR3 is 15 residues. CDR3 in amino acids: CASSLVQGASGELFF. In nucleotides, the CDR3 is TGTGCCAGCAGCTTAGTACAGGGGGCGTCGGGGGAGCTGTTTTTT.

The sample holds one count of this clone. The rearrangement uses TRBV4-1 and TRBJ1-5; 12 bases are a match to TRBD1. Germline CDR1 is MGHRA and CDR2 is YSYEKL. Trimming at V came to 4 bases and at J to 5 bases, leaving 9 bases not matched to a gene. The length of the CDR3 is 17 residues. The CDR3 is CASSPRDRGLGHQPQHF. CDR3 nucleotide sequence: TGCGCCAGCAGCCCCCGGGACAGGGGGCTAGGTCATCAGCCCCAGCATTTT.

V gene TRBV18 combines with J gene TRBJ2-3; D not resolved. Trimming removed 3 bases from V and 2 bases from J, with 9 bases in between. The CDR3 extends over 14 amino acids. Germline V gene sequence: CDR1 KGHSH, CDR2 LQKENI. The CDR3 DNA is TGTGCCAGCTCACCGCCGGGCCTCACAGATACGCAGTATTTT. This sequence encodes CASSPPGLTDTQYF.

The rearrangement uses TRBV6-1 and TRBJ2-5; 8 bases align to TRBD2. The CDR3 spans 15 residues. Germline CDR1 and CDR2: MNHNS and SASEGT. Trimming took 0 bases from V and 5 from J; bases not matched to a gene: 5. The CDR3 spells CASSEASGGPETQYF. DNA of the CDR3: TGTGCCAGCAGTGAAGCGTCGGGGGGGCCGGAGACCCAGTACTTC.

The DNA of the CDR3 is TGCGCCAGCAGTGAGCTAGCGGGGGGGCACGAGCAGTACTTC. This codes for CASSELAGGHEQYF. The chain recombines TRBV10-1 with TRBJ2-7; 12 nucleotides line up with TRBD2. Per germline, CDR1 WNHNN and CDR2 SYGVQD (reference sequence). CDR3 length: 14 residues. With V trimmed by 2 bases and J by 5 bases, 1 base remained unmatched.

This clone was counted a single time. V and J are TRBV6-1 and TRBJ1-6; D gene unclear. The CDR3 is 15 residues long. V was shortened by 2 bases and J by 4 bases, with 9 bases between the two germline ends. Germline V lookup: CDR1 MNHNS, CDR2 SASEGT. The CDR3 DNA reads TGTGCCAGCAGTGAATGGAAGAGGTATAATTCACCCCTCCACTTT. Its translation: CASSEWKRYNSPLHF.

The chain joins TRBV11-2 to TRBJ2-5; TRBD2 aligns across 11 bases. Germline assignment: CDR1 SGHAT and CDR2 FQNNGV. After removal of 5 bases from V and 1 base from J, the junction contained 12 bases not matched to a gene. CDR3 length: 18 residues. The CDR3 reads CASSTPYMGLAVQETQYF. As DNA, the CDR3 is TGTGCCAGCAGCACGCCCTACATGGGACTAGCGGTCCAAGAGACCCAGTACTTC. Drawing the rest from reference TRBV11-2 and TRBJ2-5, the complete variable domain is EAGVAQSPRYKIIEKRQSVAFWCNPISGHATLYWYQQILGQGPKLLIQFQNNGVVDDSQLPKDRFSAERLKGVDSTLKIQPAKLEDSAVYLCASSTPYMGLAVQETQYFGPGTRLLVL.

The rearrangement links TRBV5-1 to TRBJ2-5; no definite D call. Looked up from germline, CDR1 is SGHRS and CDR2 is YFSETQ. V gave up 4 bases and J gave up 1 base, with 5 bases separating them. The length of the CDR3 is 12 residues. DNA of the CDR3: TGCGCCAGCAGCCGGGCCCAAGAGACCCAGTACTTC. It yields the protein CASSRAQETQYF.

The chain joins TRBV4-3 to TRBJ2-2, with no clear D. Germline CDR1 reads LGHNA; CDR2 reads YSLEER. Trimming left V 5 bases short and J 9 bases short, with 10 bases between. CDR3 length: 12 amino acids. CDR3 in amino acids: CASSYTGRELFF. The CDR3 coding sequence is TGCGCCAGCAGCTACACTGGCCGGGAGCTGTTTTTT.